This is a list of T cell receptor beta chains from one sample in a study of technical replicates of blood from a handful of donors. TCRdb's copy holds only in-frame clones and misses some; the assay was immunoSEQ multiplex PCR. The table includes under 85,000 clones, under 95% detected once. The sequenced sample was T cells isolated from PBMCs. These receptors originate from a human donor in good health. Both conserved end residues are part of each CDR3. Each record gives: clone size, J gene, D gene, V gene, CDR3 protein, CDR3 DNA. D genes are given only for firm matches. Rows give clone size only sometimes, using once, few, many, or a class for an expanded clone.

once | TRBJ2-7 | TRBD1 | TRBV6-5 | CASSYSGGTGSYEQYF | TGTGCCAGCAGTTACTCCGGCGGGACAGGTTCCTACGAGCAGTACTTC
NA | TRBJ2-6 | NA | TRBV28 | CASSFGAGYNLFSGANVLTF | TGTGCCAGCAGTTTTGGGGCGGGGTATAATCTCTTCTCTGGGGCCAACGTCCTGACTTTC
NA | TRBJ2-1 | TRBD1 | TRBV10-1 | CASSESGTGEARGQFF | TGCGCCAGCAGTGAGTCAGGGACAGGGGAGGCACGCGGGCAGTTCTTC
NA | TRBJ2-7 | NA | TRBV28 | CASSLLYEKGRLSYEQYF | TGTGCCAGCAGTTTGCTGTATGAAAAGGGGAGGCTATCCTACGAGCAGTACTTC
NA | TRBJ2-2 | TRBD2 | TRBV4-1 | CASSQGLAGVTGELFF | TGCGCCAGCAGCCAAGGACTAGCGGGAGTGACCGGGGAGCTGTTTTTT
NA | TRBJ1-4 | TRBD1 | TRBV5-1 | CASSIAGTGEEKLFF | TGCGCCAGCAGCATTGCCGGGACAGGGGAGGAAAAACTGTTTTTT
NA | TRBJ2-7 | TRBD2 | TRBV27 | CASSLRSLAGGLYEQYF | TGTGCCAGCAGTTTAAGGAGCCTAGCGGGGGGACTGTACGAGCAGTACTTC
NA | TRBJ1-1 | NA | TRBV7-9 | CASSLVGDTEAFF | TGTGCCAGCAGCTTGGTAGGGGACACTGAAGCTTTCTTT
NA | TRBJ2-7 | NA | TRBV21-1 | CASRVKGGLRPPLEQYF | TGTGCCAGCAGGGTAAAAGGAGGGCTTAGACCTCCCCTCGAGCAGTACTTC
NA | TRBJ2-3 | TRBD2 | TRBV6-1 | CASSGGLRTDTQYF | TGTGCCAGCAGTGGGGGACTACGCACAGATACGCAGTATTTT
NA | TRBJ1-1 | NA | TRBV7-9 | CASSLWQGLMNTEAFF | TGTGCCAGCAGCTTATGGCAGGGCCTCATGAACACTGAAGCTTTCTTT
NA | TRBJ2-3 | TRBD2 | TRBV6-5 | CAGPGLANSTDTQYF | TGTGCCGGACCGGGACTAGCGAATAGCACAGATACGCAGTATTTT
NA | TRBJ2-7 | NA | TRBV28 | CASSLRQRQSYEQYF | TGTGCCAGCAGTTTAAGGCAGCGGCAATCCTACGAGCAGTACTTC
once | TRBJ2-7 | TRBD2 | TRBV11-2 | CASSLPSGRRAYEQYF | TGTGCCAGCAGCTTACCTAGCGGGAGGCGCGCCTACGAGCAGTACTTC
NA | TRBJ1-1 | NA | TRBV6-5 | CASIGQGTLLTEAFF | TGTGCCAGCATCGGGCAGGGGACACTACTCACTGAAGCTTTCTTT
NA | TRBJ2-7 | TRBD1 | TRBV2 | CASRASGTGPYEQYF | TGTGCCAGCAGGGCCTCCGGGACAGGGCCCTACGAGCAGTACTTC
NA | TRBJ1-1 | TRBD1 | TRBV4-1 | CASSQRTGMNTEAFF | TGCGCCAGCAGCCAGCGGACAGGGATGAACACTGAAGCTTTCTTT
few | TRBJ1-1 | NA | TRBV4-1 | CASSHPRGRDEAFF | TGCGCCAGCAGTCATCCCCGGGGAAGAGATGAAGCTTTCTTT
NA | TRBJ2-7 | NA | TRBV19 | CASSVSREHALEQYF | TGTGCCAGTAGTGTATCGAGGGAACACGCGCTCGAGCAGTACTTC